Included here is one TCR beta chain sequence, with context. The antigen remains unidentified. The data derive from a study of post-analysis software for immune sequencing data. Study details: Relapsing-remitting, secondary progressive and progressive-relapsing multiple sclerosis courses were included. The study's findings and limits: For normalized Chao1 diversity, multiple sclerosis patients scored significantly lower than controls did.

Researchers reported that TCR beta cDNA libraries carried unique molecular identifiers. T cells numbering about 0.95 to 10 million gave rise to a few hundred thousand cDNA molecules. From the PCR reads, TCRdb called clonotypes with MiXCR, one entry per CDR3 protein. The repertoire holds about 160,000 distinct CDR3 sequences, with 36% as singletons. The receptor was derived from a girl aged 5-17 years with multiple sclerosis. This specimen consisted of blood, obtained after autologous hematopoietic stem cell transplantation.

The CDR3 is CATSRGGRGGETQYF. In DNA, the CDR3 is TGTGCCACCAGCAGAGGTGGCAGGGGGGGAGAGACCCAGTACTTC. The chain employs TRBV15 and TRBJ2-5, with D perhaps matching TRBD1 or TRBD2 (7 bases each). From germline, CDR1 is LNHNV and CDR2 YYDKDF (reference sequence). Trimming left V 1 base short and J 4 bases short, with 13 bases between. The CDR3 runs to 15 residues. The whole variable domain, remainder taken from reference TRBV15 and TRBJ2-5, is DAMVIQNPRYQVTQFGKPVTLSCSQTLNHNVMYWYQQKSSQAPKLLFHYYDKDFNNEADTPDNFQSRRPNTSFCFLDIRSPGLGDTAMYLCATSRGGRGGETQYFGPGTRLLVL.